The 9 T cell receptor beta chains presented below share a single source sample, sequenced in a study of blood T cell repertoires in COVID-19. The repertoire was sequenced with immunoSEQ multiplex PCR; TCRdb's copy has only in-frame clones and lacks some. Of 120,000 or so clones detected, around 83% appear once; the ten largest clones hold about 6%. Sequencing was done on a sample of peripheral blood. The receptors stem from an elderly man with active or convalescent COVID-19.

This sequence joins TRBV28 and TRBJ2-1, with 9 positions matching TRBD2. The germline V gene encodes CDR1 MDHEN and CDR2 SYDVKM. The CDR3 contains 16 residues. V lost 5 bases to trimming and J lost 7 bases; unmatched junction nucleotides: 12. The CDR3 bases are TGTGCCAGCAGTCTCTCCGGGACTAGCAGCTCTAATGAGCAGTTCTTC. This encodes CASSLSGTSSSNEQFF.

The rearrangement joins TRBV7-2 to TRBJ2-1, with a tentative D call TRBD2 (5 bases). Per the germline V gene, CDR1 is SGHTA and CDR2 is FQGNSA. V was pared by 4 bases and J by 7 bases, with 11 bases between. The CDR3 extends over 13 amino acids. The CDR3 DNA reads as TGTGCCAGCAGCTCGATAGAGGGTAATGAGCAGTTCTTC. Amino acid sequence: CASSSIEGNEQFF. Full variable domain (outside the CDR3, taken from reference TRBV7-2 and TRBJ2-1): GAGVSQSPSNKVTEKGKDVELRCDPISGHTALYWYRQSLGQGLEFLIYFQGNSAPDKSGLPSDRFSAERTGGSVSTLTIQRTQQEDSAVYLCASSSIEGNEQFFGPGTRLTVL.

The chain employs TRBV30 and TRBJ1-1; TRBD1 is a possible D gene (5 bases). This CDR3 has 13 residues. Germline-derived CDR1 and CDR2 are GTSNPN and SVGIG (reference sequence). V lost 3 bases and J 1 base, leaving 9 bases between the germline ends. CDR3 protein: CAWRRQGNTEAFF. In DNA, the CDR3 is TGTGCCTGGAGACGGCAGGGGAACACTGAAGCTTTCTTT.

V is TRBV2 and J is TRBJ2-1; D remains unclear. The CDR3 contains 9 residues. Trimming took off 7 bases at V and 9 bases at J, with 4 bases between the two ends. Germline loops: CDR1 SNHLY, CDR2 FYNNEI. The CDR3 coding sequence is TGTGCCAGCAACAGTGAGCAGTTCTTC. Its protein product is CASNSEQFF.

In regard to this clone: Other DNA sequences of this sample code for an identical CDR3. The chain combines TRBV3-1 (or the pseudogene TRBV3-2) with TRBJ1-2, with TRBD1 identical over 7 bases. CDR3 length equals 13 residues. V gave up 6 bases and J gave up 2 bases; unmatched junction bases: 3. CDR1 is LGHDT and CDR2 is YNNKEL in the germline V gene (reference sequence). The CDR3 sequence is CASSLGQNYGYTF. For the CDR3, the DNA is TGTGCCAGCAGTCTGGGACAGAACTATGGCTACACCTTC.

CDR3 nucleotide sequence: TGTGCCAGCTATCCAGGGCAGGGCGCTGAAGCTTTCTTT. It encodes CASYPGQGAEAFF. The chain joins TRBV18 to TRBJ1-1; possibly TRBD1 for D (5 bases). The CDR3 runs to 13 residues. CDR1 is KGHSH and CDR2 is LQKENI in the germline V gene. Trimming took 7 bases from V and 6 from J, leaving 15 bases between them. Full variable domain (remainder filled in from reference TRBV18 and TRBJ1-1): NAGVMQNPRHLVRRRGQEARLRCSPMKGHSHVYWYRQLPEEGLKFMVYLQKENIIDESGMPKERFSAEFPKEGPSILRIQQVVRGDSAAYFCASYPGQGAEAFFGQGTRLTVV.

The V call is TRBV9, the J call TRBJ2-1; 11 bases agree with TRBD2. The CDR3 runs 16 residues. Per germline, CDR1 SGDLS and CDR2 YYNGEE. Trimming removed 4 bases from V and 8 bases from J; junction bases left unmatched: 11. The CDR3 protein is CASSSLAGGRGDEQFF. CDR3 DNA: TGTGCCAGCAGCTCCTTAGCGGGGGGGCGCGGGGATGAGCAGTTCTTC.

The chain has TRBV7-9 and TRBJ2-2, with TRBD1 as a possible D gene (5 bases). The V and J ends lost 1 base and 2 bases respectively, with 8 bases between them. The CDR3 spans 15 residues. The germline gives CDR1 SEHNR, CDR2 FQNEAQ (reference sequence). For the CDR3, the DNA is TGTGCCAGCAGCTTAGATGGGGCAAACACCGGGGAGCTGTTTTTT. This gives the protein CASSLDGANTGELFF. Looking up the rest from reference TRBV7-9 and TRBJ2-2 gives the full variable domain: DTGVSQNPRHKITKRGQNVTFRCDPISEHNRLYWYRQTLGQGPEFLTYFQNEAQLEKSRLLSDRFSAERPKGSFSTLEIQRTEQGDSAMYLCASSLDGANTGELFFGEGSRLTVL.

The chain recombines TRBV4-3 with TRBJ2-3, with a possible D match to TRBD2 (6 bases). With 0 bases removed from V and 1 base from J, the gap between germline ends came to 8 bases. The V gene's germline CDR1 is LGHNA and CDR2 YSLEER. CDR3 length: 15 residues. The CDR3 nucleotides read TGCGCCAGCAGCCAAGAGACGGGGGGCACAGATACGCAGTATTTT. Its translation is CASSQETGGTDTQYF.